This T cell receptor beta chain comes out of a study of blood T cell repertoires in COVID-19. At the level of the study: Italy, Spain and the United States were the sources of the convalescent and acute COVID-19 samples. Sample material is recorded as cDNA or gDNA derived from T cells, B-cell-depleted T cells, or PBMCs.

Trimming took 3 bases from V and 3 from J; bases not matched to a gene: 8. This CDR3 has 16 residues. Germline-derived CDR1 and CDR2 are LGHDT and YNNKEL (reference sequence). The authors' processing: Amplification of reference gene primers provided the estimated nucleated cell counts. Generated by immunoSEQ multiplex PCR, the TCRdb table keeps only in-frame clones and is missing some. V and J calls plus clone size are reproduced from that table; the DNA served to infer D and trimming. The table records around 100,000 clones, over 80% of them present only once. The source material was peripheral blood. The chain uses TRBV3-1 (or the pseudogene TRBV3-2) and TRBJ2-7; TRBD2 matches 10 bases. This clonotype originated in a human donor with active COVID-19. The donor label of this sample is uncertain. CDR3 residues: CASSQGTSGELYEQYF. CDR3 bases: TGTGCCAGCAGCCAGGGAACTAGCGGGGAACTCTACGAGCAGTACTTC.